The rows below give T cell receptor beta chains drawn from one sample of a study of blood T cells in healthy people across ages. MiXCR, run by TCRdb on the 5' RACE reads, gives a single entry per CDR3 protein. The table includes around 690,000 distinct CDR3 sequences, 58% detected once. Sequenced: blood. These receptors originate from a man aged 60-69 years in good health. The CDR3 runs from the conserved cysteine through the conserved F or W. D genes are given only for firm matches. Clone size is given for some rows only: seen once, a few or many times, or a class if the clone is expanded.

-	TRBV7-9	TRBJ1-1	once	TGTGCCAGCAGCTCCCCGGACAGATCCGGTTCTCGAGTGGCTTTCTTT	CASSSPDRSGSRVAFF
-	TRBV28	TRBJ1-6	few	TGTGCCAGCAGTTTTAGGAGGGGAGGCTCACCCCTCCACTTT	CASSFRRGGSPLHF
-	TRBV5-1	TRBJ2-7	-	TGCGCCAGCAGCTTAAGTCAGTCCTACGAGCAGTACTTC	CASSLSQSYEQYF
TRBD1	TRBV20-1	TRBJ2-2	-	TGCTGTGCTAGGACAGGGAACACCGGGGAGCTGTTTTTT	CCARTGNTGELFF
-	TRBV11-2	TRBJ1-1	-	TGTGCCAGCAGCTTAGAACGGACGGGAGAAGCTTTCTTT	CASSLERTGEAFF
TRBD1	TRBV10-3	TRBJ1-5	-	TGTGCCACACGGGGGGAACAGGGGAATAGCAATCAGCCCCAGCATTTT	CATRGEQGNSNQPQHF
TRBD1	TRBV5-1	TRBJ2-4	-	TGCGCCAGCAGCCACGGCTCGGGACAGGGGAGTATTCAGTACTTC	CASSHGSGQGSIQYF
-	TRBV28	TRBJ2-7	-	TGTGCCAGCAGTCGGACCCCCACCTACGAGCAGTACTTC	CASSRTPTYEQYF
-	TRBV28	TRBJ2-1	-	TGTGCCAGCAGTTTATGGGCGAATGAGCAGTTCTTC	CASSLWANEQFF
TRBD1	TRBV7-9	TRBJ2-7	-	TGTGCCAGCAGCCCCAAGACAGGGGGGCTCTACGAGCAGTACTTC	CASSPKTGGLYEQYF
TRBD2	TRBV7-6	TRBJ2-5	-	TGTGCCAGCAGCTTGGGCGCGCGGGGGATCAAAGAGACCCAGTACTTC	CASSLGARGIKETQYF
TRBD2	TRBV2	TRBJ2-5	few	TGTGCCAGCAGGGCGGGGGAAGAGACCCAGTACTTC	CASRAGEETQYF
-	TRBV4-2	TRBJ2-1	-	TGTGCCAGCAGCCAAGATAATCAGTCCAATGAGCAGTTCTTC	CASSQDNQSNEQFF
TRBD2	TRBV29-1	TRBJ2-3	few	TGCAGCGTTTTGACTAGCGGGGATACGCAGTATTTT	CSVLTSGDTQYF
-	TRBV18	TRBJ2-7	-	TGTGCCAGCTCGATACGAGGGGACGAGCAGTACTTC	CASSIRGDEQYF
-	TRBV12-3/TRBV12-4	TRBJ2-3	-	TGTGCCAGCACTGACCGGATAAGCACAGATACGCAGTATTTT	CASTDRISTDTQYF
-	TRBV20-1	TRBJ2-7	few	TGCAGTGCTAGAAAGCCCCGGGGCGGGGCCTACGAGCAGTACTTC	CSARKPRGGAYEQYF
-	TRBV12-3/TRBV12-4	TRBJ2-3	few	TGTGCCAGTGCTGGGGGACCCTTGAAATATACGCAGTATTTT	CASAGGPLKYTQYF
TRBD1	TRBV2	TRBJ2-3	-	TGTGCCAGCAGTCTGGACAGGTTGGCCACAGATACGCAGTATTTT	CASSLDRLATDTQYF
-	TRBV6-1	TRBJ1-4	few	TGTGCCAGCAGTGAAGCCGCGGCATTACTGTTTTTT	CASSEAAALLFF
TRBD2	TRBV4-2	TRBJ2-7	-	TGTGCCAGCAGCCAAACTAGCGGGGCCTACGAGCAGTACTTC	CASSQTSGAYEQYF
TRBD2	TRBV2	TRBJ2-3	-	TGTGCCAGCTCGCGGGAGCGTGGCACAGATACGCAGTATTTT	CASSRERGTDTQYF
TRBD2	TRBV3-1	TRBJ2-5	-	TGTGCCAGCAGCCAACGGACTAGCGGGCGCGGGGAGGATGAGCAGTACTTC	CASSQRTSGRGEDEQYF
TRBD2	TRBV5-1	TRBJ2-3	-	TGCGCCAGCAGCTCCGGACTAGCGGGACTCCACACAGATACGCAGTATTTT	CASSSGLAGLHTDTQYF
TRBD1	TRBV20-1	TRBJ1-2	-	TGCAGTGCTCCCGGGACAGGCAATTATGGCTACACCTTC	CSAPGTGNYGYTF
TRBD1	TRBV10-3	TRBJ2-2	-	TGTGCCATCAGCGGAACCGGGACAGGGATCACCGGGGAGCTGTTTTTT	CAISGTGTGITGELFF
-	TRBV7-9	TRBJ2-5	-	TGTGCCAGCAGCTTAGCGGGTCGAATCGGTCAAGAGACCCAGTACTTC	CASSLAGRIGQETQYF
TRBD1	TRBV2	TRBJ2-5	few	TGTGCCAGCAGTGAAGCGGTGGGACAGGGGGCCCAAGAGACCCAGTACTTC	CASSEAVGQGAQETQYF
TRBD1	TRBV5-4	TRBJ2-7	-	TGTGCCAGCAGCTTGCTTCGTGTTGGGACAGGGGGCAAGGACGAGCAGTACTTC	CASSLLRVGTGGKDEQYF
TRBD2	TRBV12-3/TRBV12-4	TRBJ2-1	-	TGTGCCAGCAGTTTATCGTCCCGGGGAGCGGGGGACAATGAGCAGTTCTTC	CASSLSSRGAGDNEQFF
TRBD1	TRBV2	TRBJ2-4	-	TGTGCCAGCAGTGAGGGTAGAACAGGGGGCTTCGGCATTCAGTACTTC	CASSEGRTGGFGIQYF
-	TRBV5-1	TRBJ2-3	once	TGCGCCAGCAGCTTGGTTGGGGCTCCGGCGGATACGCAGTATTTT	CASSLVGAPADTQYF
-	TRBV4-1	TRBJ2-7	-	TGCGCCAGCAGCCCCCTGGGGAGTTTCTACAATGAGCAGTACTTC	CASSPLGSFYNEQYF
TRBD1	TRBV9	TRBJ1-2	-	TGTGCCAGCAGCGGCAGGACAGGGAATGGCTACACCTTC	CASSGRTGNGYTF
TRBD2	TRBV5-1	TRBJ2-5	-	TGCGCCAGCAGCTACCTAGCGGGGGGCTCCCAAGAGACCCAGTACTTC	CASSYLAGGSQETQYF
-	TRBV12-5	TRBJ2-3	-	TGTGCCAAAAAGGCAGGGAAGGCAGATACGCGGTATTTT	CAKKAGKADTRYF
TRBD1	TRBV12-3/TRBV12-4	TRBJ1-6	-	TGTGCCAGCAGTAGGACAGGTGGTGCTTCACCCCTCCACTTT	CASSRTGGASPLHF
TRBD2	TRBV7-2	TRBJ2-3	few	TGTGCCAGCAGCTCCCCCTCTGGCGGGGGTCCAGCGGCGCAGTATTTT	CASSSPSGGGPAAQYF
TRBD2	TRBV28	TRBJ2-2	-	TGTGCCAGCAGTTTACTCGGGGGGGGCCGTACCGGGGAGCTGTTTTTT	CASSLLGGGRTGELFF
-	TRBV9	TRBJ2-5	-	TGTGCCAGCAGCCCACCCCGATCACAGGGCCCGGAAGAGACCCAGTACTTC	CASSPPRSQGPEETQYF
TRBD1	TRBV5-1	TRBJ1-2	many	TGCGCCAGCAGCCCAACAGGGGTTGATGGCTACACCTTC	CASSPTGVDGYTF
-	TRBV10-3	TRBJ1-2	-	TGTGCCATCAGGGACGGGGTTGGCTACACCTTC	CAIRDGVGYTF
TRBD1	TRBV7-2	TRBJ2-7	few	TGTGCCAGCAGCTCAGGACAGGGGTTTTACGAGCAGTACTTC	CASSSGQGFYEQYF
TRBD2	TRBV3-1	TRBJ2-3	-	TGTGCCAGCAGCCAAGTGGGGGGGATCACAGATACGCAGTATTTT	CASSQVGGITDTQYF
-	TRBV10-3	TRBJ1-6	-	TGTGCCATCAGTGAGTCAGGGCAGAGCAATTCACCCCTCCACTTT	CAISESGQSNSPLHF
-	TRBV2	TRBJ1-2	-	TGTGCCAGCCCCGAGGGAGCTAACTATGGCTACACCTTC	CASPEGANYGYTF
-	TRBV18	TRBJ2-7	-	TGTGCCAGCTCACCACGGGCGGGCGGGGAGCAGTACTTC	CASSPRAGGEQYF
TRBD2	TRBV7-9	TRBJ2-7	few	TGTGCCAGCAGTCTCACTAGCGGGGTCACCTACGAGCAGTACTTC	CASSLTSGVTYEQYF
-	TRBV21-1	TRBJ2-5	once	TGTGCCAGCAGCAAAGCATCAGCTGACAGCCAAGAGACCCAGTACTTC	CASSKASADSQETQYF